The source of this T cell receptor (beta chain) is a study of blood T cell repertoires in COVID-19. Overall study context: The origin of the acute and convalescent COVID-19 samples was the United States, Italy and Spain. T cells, B-cell-depleted T cells, or PBMCs supplied cDNA or gDNA.

Trimming took off 7 bases at V and 2 bases at J, with 12 bases between the two ends. The V gene's germline CDR1 is MDHEN and CDR2 SYDVKM. CDR3 size: 14 residues. Per the original data handling: By means of reference gene primer amplification, nucleated cell counts were estimated. Assay: immunoSEQ multiplex PCR; the TCRdb copy retains only in-frame clones and omits some. The DNA was the basis for D and trimming; V, J and clone size are from that table. The sample has 270,000 or so clones; about nine tenths are singletons. This clonotype was sampled from a woman in her 40s who had recovered from COVID-19. The source material was peripheral blood. The chain joins TRBV28 to TRBJ1-3; D might be TRBD1 (5 bases). The CDR3 region has the DNA TGTGCCAGCACTATCGGGGGTGCTGGAAACACCATATATTTT. Protein sequence: CASTIGGAGNTIYF.